Shown below are 2 T cell receptor beta chains from a single sample sequenced in a study of post-analysis software for immune sequencing data. Study results and caveats: Controls showed lower frequencies than patients for five TRBV segments, and TRBV5-6, TRBV5-1 and TRBV20-1 were among these.

Each TCR beta cDNA library carried unique molecular identifiers. TCRdb reanalysed the PCR reads using MiXCR and keeps one entry per CDR3 protein. In the table there are a few hundred thousand distinct CDR3 sequences, around 40% of which are singletons. These TCRs are of unknown antigen specificity. The sample comprised blood. Every receptor here comes from a girl between 5 and 17 years old with multiple sclerosis.

Details on this clonotype: One end of the junction does not line up with germline, which may come from a read error. This chain connects TRBV5-6 to TRBJ1-1; D possibly corresponds to TRBD1 (5 bases). The CDR3 spans 15 residues. Per germline, CDR1 SGHDT and CDR2 YYEEEE. The CDR3 loop reads CASSPFNRRSTEVFF. In DNA form, the CDR3 reads TGTGCCAGCAGCCCGTTTAACAGGAGGAGCACTGAAGTTTTCTTT.

This clonotype was recorded a few times. This sequence joins TRBV28 and TRBJ2-1; D gene uncertain. Germline loops: CDR1 MDHEN, CDR2 SYDVKM. Trimming left V 6 bases short and J 4 bases short, with 10 bases between. The CDR3 runs to 13 residues. CDR3 in DNA: TGTGCCAGCAGCTTGCTTCGGTACAATGAGCAGTTCTTC. Translating it yields CASSLLRYNEQFF.